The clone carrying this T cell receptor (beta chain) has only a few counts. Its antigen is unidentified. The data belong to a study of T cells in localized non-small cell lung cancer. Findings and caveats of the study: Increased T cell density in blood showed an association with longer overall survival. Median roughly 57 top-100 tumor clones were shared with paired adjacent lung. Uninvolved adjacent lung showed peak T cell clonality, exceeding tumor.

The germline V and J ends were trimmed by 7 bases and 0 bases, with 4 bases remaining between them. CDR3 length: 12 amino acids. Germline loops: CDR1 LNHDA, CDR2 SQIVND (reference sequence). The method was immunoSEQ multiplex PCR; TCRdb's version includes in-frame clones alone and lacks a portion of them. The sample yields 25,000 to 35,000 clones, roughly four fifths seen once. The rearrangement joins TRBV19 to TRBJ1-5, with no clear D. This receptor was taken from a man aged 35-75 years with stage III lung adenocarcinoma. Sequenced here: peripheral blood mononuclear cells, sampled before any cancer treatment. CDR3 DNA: TGTGCCAGTATTTATAGCAATCAGCCCCAGCATTTT. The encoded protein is CASIYSNQPQHF.